The clone carrying this T cell receptor (beta chain) was seen more than once but under ten times. CDR3 length: 13 residues. Germline assignment: CDR1 MGHDK and CDR2 SYGVNS. The V end lost 8 bases, the J end lost 2 bases, and 12 bases lay between the germline ends. This sample stems from a study of T-cell memory formation after mild COVID-19. TCRdb recomputed calls from the 5' RACE reads with MiXCR, one row per CDR3 protein. Found here are about 620,000 distinct CDR3 sequences, under 20% of them singletons; the top ten hold about 11%. The chain uses TRBV25-1 and TRBJ2-5; no reliable D call. The sequencing input was PBMCs or a T cell subset sorted from them (not recorded which). The clonotype originates from an adult woman who had mild COVID-19 (a few samples of this study predate the infection). Cell type and time point are not known. The CDR3 protein is CASLPWGQETQYF. Written as DNA, the CDR3 is TGTGCCAGCCTCCCGTGGGGACAAGAGACCCAGTACTTC.